The rows below give T cell receptor beta chains drawn from one sample of a study of identical twins. MiXCR, run by TCRdb on the 5' RACE reads, gives a single entry per CDR3 protein. The table records hundreds of thousands of distinct CDR3 sequences, under 8.5% of them present only once. The data also belong to a second study, concerning yellow fever vaccine responses in identical twins.

Sequencing was carried out using PBMCs. These receptors were taken from a woman between 18 and 29 years old in good health. The conserved cysteine and the conserved F or W are not part of the CDR3 here. The order of the fields is J gene, V gene, clone size, CDR3 protein. Expanded clones get a size class; other rows say once, few or many, or leave the size out.

TRBJ2-7,TRBV4-2,NA,ASSHTVTSSYEQY
TRBJ2-7,TRBV20-1,few,SARERLAGAMGFEQY
TRBJ2-5,TRBV20-1,NA,SASTQGEPQETQY
TRBJ1-6,TRBV20-1,NA,SARAQGQYNSPLH
TRBJ2-1,TRBV10-3,few,AISESAGGPDNEQF
TRBJ1-1,TRBV3-1,few,ASSQGTRGNTEAF
TRBJ1-1,TRBV20-1,many,SAILPWGQKQGTEAF
TRBJ1-3,TRBV10-3,many,AIRNRVSSGNTIY
TRBJ1-3,TRBV6-1,few,ASSARDRGPGNTIY
TRBJ2-3,TRBV29-1,NA,SVEDHGTSTDTQY
TRBJ2-5,TRBV5-1,NA,ASSLALAAQETQY
TRBJ2-2,TRBV6-1,NA,ASSDRADTGELF
TRBJ2-1,TRBV28,NA,ASRTSGGDNNEQF
TRBJ1-6,TRBV12-3/TRBV12-4,many,ASSLAVGSSYNSPLH
TRBJ2-7,TRBV6-2/TRBV6-3,few,ASRTSSGSSYEQY
TRBJ1-3,TRBV6-1,many,ASAFDNAGNTIY
TRBJ2-5,TRBV7-8,few,ASSLGLGSMETQY
TRBJ2-5,TRBV4-1,few,ASSQEGTGQETQY
TRBJ2-5,TRBV7-9,few,ASSPRSDSGEETQY
TRBJ1-4,TRBV5-5,many,ASSLPTGEKLF
TRBJ2-3,TRBV6-1,few,ASGRRETDTQY
TRBJ2-7,TRBV9,NA,ASTPGEGYEQY
TRBJ1-2,TRBV20-1,few,SARDHVGGYGYT
TRBJ1-5,TRBV28,NA,ASKGNQPQH
TRBJ2-1,TRBV3-1,many,ASSQVPGEQF
TRBJ1-1,TRBV12-3/TRBV12-4,NA,ASSTQVMNTEAF
TRBJ2-3,TRBV5-1,NA,ASNGEGTGGTDTQY
TRBJ2-1,TRBV7-7,many,ASSPTSVPANEQF
TRBJ1-5,TRBV12-3/TRBV12-4,NA,ASTSGQPSNQPQH
TRBJ2-5,TRBV20-1,many,SARDLASSGTQETQY
TRBJ2-1,TRBV28,many,ASSPRDSSYNEQF
TRBJ2-3,TRBV18,few,ASSPRTRQGADTQY
TRBJ2-1,TRBV10-3,NA,AISEKGQGNNEQF
TRBJ2-2,TRBV12-3/TRBV12-4,NA,ASSSRRDRGRGFTGELF
TRBJ1-1,TRBV25-1,NA,ASSQDSLNTEAF
TRBJ2-2,TRBV3-1,many,ASSQDLGLAGGRTGELF
TRBJ1-2,TRBV2,many,ASSTAGAAVYGYT
TRBJ2-2,TRBV6-5,NA,ASSSFRTGAPGELF
TRBJ2-2,TRBV24-1,few,ATSDAQGGRTGELF
TRBJ2-5,TRBV4-1,few,ASSQGASETQY
TRBJ2-2,TRBV6-1,NA,ASRKPGQTNTGELF
TRBJ2-2,TRBV20-1,few,SARDTLANTGELF
TRBJ2-7,TRBV25-1,NA,ASSPFGSGGAYEQY
TRBJ2-5,TRBV3-1,many,ASSGGLRGETQY
TRBJ2-1,TRBV29-1,few,SVPDFNEQF
TRBJ2-1,TRBV7-8,NA,ASSLVETQGSNEQF
TRBJ2-1,TRBV4-1,many,ASSQAYRGSSYNEQF
TRBJ1-5,TRBV7-9,few,ASSLAGRSNQPQH
TRBJ2-1,TRBV24-1,many,ATSDWSGGSYNEQF
TRBJ1-1,TRBV5-1,NA,ASSLESTVNTEAF
TRBJ1-5,TRBV7-9,many,ASSPGYSNQPQH
TRBJ2-1,TRBV20-1,NA,SAREWSGSSYNEQF
TRBJ2-3,TRBV24-1,few,ATSDFIGGFGTQY
TRBJ2-5,TRBV6-1,NA,ASSGTSAETQY
TRBJ2-7,TRBV10-3,NA,AISETYEQY
TRBJ1-1,TRBV6-5,few,ASSYLWDRRMNTEAF
TRBJ2-3,TRBV5-6,many,ASSGLKTGGGQY
TRBJ2-5,TRBV2,NA,ASSDAGGRSQETQY
TRBJ2-7,TRBV18,NA,ASSPPWAPSYEQY
TRBJ2-1,TRBV20-1,NA,SAYEDRSSYNEQF